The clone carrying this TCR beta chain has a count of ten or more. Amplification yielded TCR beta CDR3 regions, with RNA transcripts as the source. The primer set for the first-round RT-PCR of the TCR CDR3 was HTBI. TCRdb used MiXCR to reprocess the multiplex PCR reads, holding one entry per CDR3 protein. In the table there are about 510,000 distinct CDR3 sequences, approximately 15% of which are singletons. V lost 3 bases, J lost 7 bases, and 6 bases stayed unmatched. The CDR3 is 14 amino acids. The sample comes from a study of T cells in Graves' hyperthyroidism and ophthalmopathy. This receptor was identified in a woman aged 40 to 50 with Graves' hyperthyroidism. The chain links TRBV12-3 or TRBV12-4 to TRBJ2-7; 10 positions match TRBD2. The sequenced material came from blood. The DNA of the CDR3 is TGTGCCAGCAGTTTGAGCGGGAGGGCCCGGGAGCAGTACTTC. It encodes CASSLSGRAREQYF.